This T cell receptor (beta chain) was recorded in a study of CD8 T cells in ankylosing spondylitis. This clonotype was detected many times. Its antigen is not identified. Study-wide points: Ankylosing spondylitis blood appeared to carry a characteristic TCR beta motif of roughly eight highly homologous variants. Reactive arthritis synovial fluid and blood previously showed some of these motif variants.

Scientists made TCR beta libraries using quantitative 5'-RACE with molecular barcodes. TCRdb re-derived calls from the 5' RACE reads in MiXCR, one entry per CDR3 protein. The data contain some 15,000 distinct CDR3 sequences, under 8.5% of them singletons. Germline V gene sequence: CDR1 SGHTA, CDR2 FQGNSA. There are 13 residues in the CDR3. The V end lost 2 bases, the J end lost 1 base, and 5 bases lay between the germline ends. The rearrangement uses TRBV7-2 and TRBJ2-5; D is uncertain. This TCR was recovered from a male donor with ankylosing spondylitis or in good health (not recorded which). Sequencing input: blood. The CDR3 region is CASSLRTQETQYF. In DNA, the CDR3 is TGTGCCAGCAGCTTACGGACCCAAGAGACCCAGTACTTC.